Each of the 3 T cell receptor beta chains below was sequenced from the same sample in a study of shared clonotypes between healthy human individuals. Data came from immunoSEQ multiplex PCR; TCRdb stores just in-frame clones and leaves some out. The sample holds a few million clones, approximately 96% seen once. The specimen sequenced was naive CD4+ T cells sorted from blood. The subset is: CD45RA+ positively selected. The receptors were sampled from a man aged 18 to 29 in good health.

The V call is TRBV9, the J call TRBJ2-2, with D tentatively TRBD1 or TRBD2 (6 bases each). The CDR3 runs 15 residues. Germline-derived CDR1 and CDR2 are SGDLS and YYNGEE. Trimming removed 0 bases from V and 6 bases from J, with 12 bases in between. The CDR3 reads CASSVALGGPGELFF. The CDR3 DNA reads TGTGCCAGCAGCGTAGCCTTGGGGGGCCCCGGGGAGCTGTTTTTT.

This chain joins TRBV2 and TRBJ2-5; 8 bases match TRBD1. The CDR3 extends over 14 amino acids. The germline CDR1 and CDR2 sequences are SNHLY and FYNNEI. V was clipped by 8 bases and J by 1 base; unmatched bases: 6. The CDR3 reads CASEKDRAQETQYF. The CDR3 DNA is TGTGCCAGCGAGAAGGACAGGGCCCAAGAGACCCAGTACTTC.

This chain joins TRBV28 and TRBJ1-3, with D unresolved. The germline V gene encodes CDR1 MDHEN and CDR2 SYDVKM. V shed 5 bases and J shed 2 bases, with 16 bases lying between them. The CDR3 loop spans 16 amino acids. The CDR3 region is CASSEASRPPGNTIYF. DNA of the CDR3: TGTGCCAGCAGTGAAGCCTCCCGACCGCCTGGAAACACCATATATTTT. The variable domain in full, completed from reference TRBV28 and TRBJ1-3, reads DVKVTQSSRYLVKRTGEKVFLECVQDMDHENMFWYRQDPGLGLRLIYFSYDVKMKEKGDIPEGYSVSREKKERFSLILESASTNQTSMYLCASSEASRPPGNTIYFGEGSWLTVV.